The rows below give T cell receptor beta chains drawn from one sample of a study of immune evolution from preneoplasia to lung adenocarcinoma. Produced via immunoSEQ multiplex PCR; TCRdb's table is partial and in-frame only. In the table there are 7,000 or so clones, about 85% of which are singletons. Input material: FFPE minimally invasive lung adenocarcinoma tissue. Every receptor here comes from a person aged 80 or over with lung adenocarcinoma. Each CDR3 is given with its conserved first and last residue. A D gene is named only where the DNA matches it firmly. Not all rows give a size; the values are once, few, many and, for expanded clones, a class.

V	D	J	size	DNA	CDR3
TRBV12-5	TRBD1	TRBJ1-1	-	TGTGCTAGTGGTTTGGAGGGGGCGGTGACTGAAGCTTTCTTT	CASGLEGAVTEAFF
TRBV28	-	TRBJ2-6	-	TGTGCCAGCAGTTTAGTCTCTACCTCTGGGGCCAACGTCCTGACTTTC	CASSLVSTSGANVLTF
TRBV29-1	TRBD1	TRBJ1-2	-	TGCAGCGTGTCGGGACAGGGGACGCATGGCTACACCTTC	CSVSGQGTHGYTF
TRBV5-1	-	TRBJ1-2	-	TGCGCCAGCAGCTCCCCGGGCATTTCTAACTATGGCTACACCTTC	CASSSPGISNYGYTF
TRBV6-6	TRBD1	TRBJ1-1	-	TGTGCCAGCAGCCCCATACTGGCAGGGGGCCCCACTGAAGCTTTCTTT	CASSPILAGGPTEAFF
TRBV7-9	-	TRBJ1-2	-	TGTGCCAGCAGCTTAGGAGAGATCAGGGGCTACACCTTC	CASSLGEIRGYTF
TRBV7-6	-	TRBJ2-1	once	TGTGCCAGCAGCTTACCCCAGGGGAGGCGGGAAGACTACAATGAGCAGTTCTTC	CASSLPQGRREDYNEQFF
TRBV2	-	TRBJ2-7	-	TGTGCCAGCAGTGAACGGACTGGGGCCTACGAGCAGTACTTC	CASSERTGAYEQYF
TRBV29-1	TRBD2	TRBJ2-1	-	TGCAGCGTTGAGGGACTAGCGGGCATCTTTGAGCAGTTCTTC	CSVEGLAGIFEQFF
TRBV10-3	-	TRBJ2-3	-	TGTGCCATCAGTGAGTCGGGACCCACAGATACGCAGTATTTT	CAISESGPTDTQYF
TRBV28	TRBD2	TRBJ2-1	-	TGTGCCAGCAGAACTAGCGGGGTTAACAATGAGCAGTTCTTC	CASRTSGVNNEQFF
TRBV4-3	-	TRBJ2-1	-	TGCGCCAGCAGCCAAGCCGCCGGGACAGAGCAGTTCTTC	CASSQAAGTEQFF
TRBV29-1	-	TRBJ2-5	-	TGCAGCGTCGCTGACAGGTACCAAGAGACCCAGTACTTC	CSVADRYQETQYF
TRBV18	-	TRBJ1-3	-	TGTGCCAGCTCACCTACTGGGGCACCCTCTGGAAACACCATATATTTT	CASSPTGAPSGNTIYF